The 22 T cell receptor beta chains below all came from one sample that was sequenced in a study of metastatic and nonmetastatic thyroid tumors (dated by TCRdb to the early 2020s). Receptor amplification or capture employed PCR. The reads were generated on an Illumina HiSeq 4000. TCRdb ran its own pipeline on the public reads, namely fastp trimming at Q25 and MiXCR clone calling, and kept in-frame beta chains. The sample profile shows around 41,000 clones; roughly 14% of them were found once. The ten largest clones take up roughly 9.5% of the sample. No treatment had been received by any patient before thyroid surgery. The sequenced sample was blood. All receptors derive from a female donor with papillary thyroid cancer or a benign thyroid nodule (not recorded which). Some clones in this sample may be carry-over from other donors' samples.

At least ten counts were recorded for this clone. The chain links TRBV2 to TRBJ1-1; the D gene is possibly TRBD1 (5 bases). V was pared by 8 bases and J by 9 bases, with 13 bases between. The CDR3 totals 11 residues. Germline V gene lookup returns CDR1 SNHLY and CDR2 FYNNEI. CDR3 nucleotide sequence: TGTGCCAGCCAGGGCCGTGGTCAAGCTTTCTTT. It is translated as CASQGRGQAFF.

This clone came up many times. The chain is built from TRBV4-1 and TRBJ1-2; a possible D gene is TRBD1 (5 bases). V gave up 3 bases and J gave up 1 base, with 12 bases separating them. Germline values: CDR1 MGHRA, CDR2 YSYEKL. The CDR3 length is 15 residues. For the CDR3, the DNA is TGCGCCAGCAGCCAGGGACCGTTACTTAACTATGGCTACACCTTC. Amino acids: CASSQGPLLNYGYTF.

This clone came up many times. The junction and the germline gene differ at one end; a read error may be behind it. V usage is TRBV28 and J usage is TRBJ1-5; D may be TRBD1 (6 bases). Germline loops: CDR1 MDHEN, CDR2 SYDVKM. The CDR3 loop spans 14 amino acids. The chain's CDR3 is CAGRADRYNQPQHF. The CDR3 DNA reads TGTGCCGGCAGAGCAGACAGGTACAATCAGCCCCAGCATTTT. Looking up the rest from reference TRBV28 and TRBJ1-5 gives the full variable domain: DVKVTQSSRYLVKRTGEKVFLECVQDMDHENMFWYRQDPGLGLRLIYFSYDVKMKEKGDIPEGYSVSREKKERFSLILESASTNQTSMYLCAGRADRYNQPQHFGDGTRLSIL.

This clone was detected many times. V and J are TRBV5-1 and TRBJ2-7; D is ambiguous. The CDR3 has 11 residues. Germline CDR1 and CDR2: SGHRS and YFSETQ. V was shortened by 1 base and J by 8 bases, with 7 bases between the two germline ends. The CDR3 DNA is TGCGCCAGCAGCTTGTCTGGGCAGCAGTACTTC. Translation gives CASSLSGQQYF.

This clone was seen a handful of times. This may be a read error, as it is one base from a much larger clone. The chain is built from TRBV11-1 and TRBJ2-3; D remains unclear. Germline CDR1 and CDR2: SGHAT and FQDESV (reference sequence). The CDR3 is 15 residues long. Trimming pared 5 bases from V and 3 bases from J, leaving 15 bases between. CDR3 sequence reads: CASSQEPRSTDTQYF. Here the CDR3 DNA reads TGTGCCAGCAGCCAAGAACCACGGAGTACAGATACGCAGTATTTT.

V is TRBV19 and J is TRBJ2-7; D unclear. The germline V gene encodes CDR1 LNHDA and CDR2 SQIVND (reference sequence). The CDR3 is 12 amino acids. V lost 3 bases and J 10 bases, leaving 13 bases between the germline ends. CDR3 protein: CASSMIVGDQYF. The CDR3 DNA reads as TGTGCCAGTAGTATGATAGTCGGCGATCAGTACTTC. Variable domain in full (rest from reference TRBV19 and TRBJ2-7): DGGITQSPKYLFRKEGQNVTLSCEQNLNHDAMYWYRQDPGQGLRLIYYSQIVNDFQKGDIAEGYSVSREKKESFPLTVTSAQKNPTAFYLCASSMIVGDQYFGPGTRLTVT.

In this sample, this clone turned up many times. The chain employs TRBV10-2 and TRBJ1-1, with no clear D. Germline V gene data show CDR1 as WSHSY and CDR2 as SAAADI. The CDR3 covers 15 residues. V lost 5 bases and J 0 bases, leaving 13 bases between the germline ends. The CDR3 nucleotides are TGCGCCAGCAGTTTGGTAGGAGACCTGAACACTGAAGCTTTCTTT. It encodes CASSLVGDLNTEAFF.

This clone is medium-sized by share. This chain connects TRBV28 to TRBJ2-3, with TRBD1 identical over 8 bases. Germline loops: CDR1 MDHEN, CDR2 SYDVKM. V was clipped by 5 bases and J by 6 bases; unmatched bases: 16. The CDR3 runs to 17 residues. The CDR3 region is CASSPTVLGQGLDTQYF. CDR3 bases: TGTGCCAGCAGTCCCACCGTTTTAGGACAGGGCTTGGATACGCAGTATTTT. Complete variable domain (other parts from reference TRBV28 and TRBJ2-3): DVKVTQSSRYLVKRTGEKVFLECVQDMDHENMFWYRQDPGLGLRLIYFSYDVKMKEKGDIPEGYSVSREKKERFSLILESASTNQTSMYLCASSPTVLGQGLDTQYFGPGTRLTVL.

This clone was counted only a few times. The chain's CDR3 is CATSRGLVGNEQYF. The CDR3 DNA reads as TGTGCCACCAGCAGAGGACTGGTGGGAAACGAGCAGTACTTC. The rearrangement links TRBV15 to TRBJ2-7; no clear D gene. Germline V gene data show CDR1 as LNHNV and CDR2 as YYDKDF (reference sequence). CDR3 length: 14 amino acids. V lost 1 base, J lost 5 bases, and 12 bases lay in between. Full variable domain (remainder filled in from reference TRBV15 and TRBJ2-7): DAMVIQNPRYQVTQFGKPVTLSCSQTLNHNVMYWYQQKSSQAPKLLFHYYDKDFNNEADTPDNFQSRRPNTSFCFLDIRSPGLGDTAMYLCATSRGLVGNEQYFGPGTRLTVT.

This clone was counted many times. The chain joins TRBV9 to TRBJ1-1, with TRBD1 as a possible D gene (5 bases). With 4 bases removed from V and 5 bases from J, the gap between germline ends came to 18 bases. Germline assignment: CDR1 SGDLS and CDR2 YYNGEE. The CDR3 spans 15 residues. CDR3 amino acids: CASSPGGVYETEAFF. For the CDR3, the DNA is TGTGCCAGCAGCCCCGGGGGGGTATATGAAACTGAAGCTTTCTTT.

A note on this clone: Lacking the conserved final phenylalanine or tryptophan, this CDR3 likely reflects a read error. CDR3 DNA sequence: TGTGCCAGCAGCTTCGCAGGGTCAGAGACCCAGTACTGC. Translating it yields CASSFAGSETQYC. The genes are TRBV7-9 and TRBJ2-5, with TRBD1 as a possible D gene (5 bases). Germline loops: CDR1 SEHNR, CDR2 FQNEAQ (reference sequence). Trimming shortened V by 3 bases and J by 4 bases, and 9 bases separated the two germline ends. This CDR3 has 13 amino acids.

The chain joins TRBV28 to TRBJ1-1, with no clear D. The ends were cut back, 4 bases at V and 8 bases at J, with 11 bases in the middle. This CDR3 contains 12 residues. Germline assignment: CDR1 MDHEN and CDR2 SYDVKM. DNA for the CDR3: TGTGCCAGCAGTTCGAGACTAGAGGAAGCTTTCTTT. Encoded protein: CASSSRLEEAFF. The full variable domain, its missing parts supplied by reference TRBV28 and TRBJ1-1, is DVKVTQSSRYLVKRTGEKVFLECVQDMDHENMFWYRQDPGLGLRLIYFSYDVKMKEKGDIPEGYSVSREKKERFSLILESASTNQTSMYLCASSSRLEEAFFGQGTRLTVV.

This clone was recorded a few times. One junction end does not reproduce the germline sequence, and a read error may be involved. The chain recombines TRBV28 with TRBJ2-5; 11 nucleotides align to TRBD1. The CDR3 is made up of 18 amino acids. Looked up from germline, CDR1 is MDHEN and CDR2 is SYDVKM. The CDR3: CAGSPKTPDRGLRETQYF. The DNA of the CDR3 is TGTGCCGGCAGTCCGAAGACCCCGGACAGGGGGCTGAGAGAGACCCAGTACTTC. Combining the CDR3 with reference TRBV28 and TRBJ2-5 gives the whole variable domain DVKVTQSSRYLVKRTGEKVFLECVQDMDHENMFWYRQDPGLGLRLIYFSYDVKMKEKGDIPEGYSVSREKKERFSLILESASTNQTSMYLCAGSPKTPDRGLRETQYFGPGTRLLVL.

With regard to this clone: This may stem from a read error, because a much larger clone lies one nucleotide away. Other DNA sequences of this sample code for an identical CDR3. The rearrangement links TRBV20-1 to TRBJ1-4; the D is unclear. Germline V CDR1 and CDR2: DFQATT, SNEGSKA (reference sequence). The CDR3 sequence is 11 residues long. CDR3 residues: CSARTGEKLFF. In DNA form, the CDR3 reads TGCAGTGCTCGGACTGGGGAAAAACTGTTTTTC.

The rearrangement links TRBV20-1 to TRBJ2-1; D unresolved. The V and J ends lost 0 bases and 4 bases respectively, with 13 bases between them. The CDR3 extends over 15 amino acids. Germline V lookup: CDR1 DFQATT, CDR2 SNEGSKA (reference sequence). This chain's CDR3 is CSARDREREYNEQFF. For the CDR3, the DNA is TGCAGTGCTAGAGATAGAGAGCGAGAGTACAATGAGCAGTTCTTC.

The V call is TRBV5-1, the J call TRBJ1-5; possibly TRBD1 for D (5 bases). Germline V gives CDR1 SGHRS, CDR2 YFSETQ. The CDR3 is 15 amino acids. With 5 bases removed from V and 3 bases from J, the gap between germline ends came to 15 bases. For the CDR3, the DNA is TGCGCCAGCAGGGGGCGGGGTGGAGACAATCAGCCCCAGCATTTT. Translation: CASRGRGGDNQPQHF.

This chain joins TRBV6-1 and TRBJ2-5; D ambiguous. The CDR3 has 15 residues. Per the germline V gene, CDR1 is MNHNS and CDR2 is SASEGT. Trimming left V 6 bases short and J 2 bases short, with 16 bases between. The CDR3 DNA follows: TGTGCCAGCAGGACGGAAACAAAGATTCAAGAGACCCAGTACTTC. Translating it yields CASRTETKIQETQYF.

V gene TRBV6-1 combines with J gene TRBJ1-5; D might be TRBD1 (6 bases). With 2 bases removed from V and 5 bases from J, the gap between germline ends came to 10 bases. CDR1 MNHNS and CDR2 SASEGT come from the germline V gene. This CDR3 region has 14 residues. In DNA form, the CDR3 reads TGTGCCAGCAGTGAAAGGGGGTCAGATCAGCCCCAGCATTTT. This gives the protein CASSERGSDQPQHF.

This clone was counted at least ten times. Other DNA sequences in this sample translate to the same CDR3. This chain joins TRBV7-8 and TRBJ2-7; D gene uncertain. Germline CDR1 SGHVS, CDR2 FQNEAQ. The V and J ends lost 3 bases and 3 bases respectively, with 12 bases between them. The CDR3 consists of 14 residues. The CDR3 coding sequence is TGTGCCAGCAGCTTCCGCGGTGAGCTCTACGAGCAGTACTTC. Its translation: CASSFRGELYEQYF. The complete variable domain, with remaining parts taken from reference TRBV7-8 and TRBJ2-7, reads GAGVSQSPRYKVAKRGQDVALRCDPISGHVSLFWYQQALGQGPEFLTYFQNEAQLDKSGLPSDRFFAERPEGSVSTLKIQRTQQEDSAVYLCASSFRGELYEQYFGPGTRLTVT.

This clone has at least ten counts. The chain uses TRBV6-1 and TRBJ2-4; D is possibly TRBD1 (5 bases). Trimming stripped 5 bases from V and 0 bases from J, with 17 bases between. This CDR3 has 17 residues. Germline lookup yields CDR1 MNHNS and CDR2 SASEGT. CDR3 DNA: TGTGCCAGCAGTCAGGGCGACAGCCGTTTAGCCAAAAACATTCAGTACTTC. It yields the protein CASSQGDSRLAKNIQYF.

This clone has a count of ten or more. The chain couples TRBV20-1 to TRBJ2-3, with TRBD2 matching over 9 bases. Germline trimming cut 1 base from V and 5 bases from J; bases unmatched to any gene: 4. This CDR3 region has 14 residues. Germline V gene data show CDR1 as DFQATT and CDR2 as SNEGSKA (reference sequence). CDR3 sequence (DNA): TGCAGTGCTAGAGTCTTGACTAGCGGAGATACGCAGTATTTT. Protein: CSARVLTSGDTQYF.

There are many counts of this clone. This chain links TRBV13 with TRBJ2-3; 9 bases are a match to TRBD2. V trimming: 5 bases; J trimming: 5 bases; junction bases outside the gene matches: 11. This CDR3 is built from 16 residues. Germline CDR1 reads PRHDT; CDR2 reads FYEKMQ (reference sequence). For the CDR3, the DNA is TGTGCCAGCAGCAACCCAGCGGGAGGTGAAAGAGATACGCAGTATTTT. This translates into CASSNPAGGERDTQYF.